Listed below are T cell receptor beta chains from one sample, sequenced in a study of early T cells in non-severe SARS-CoV-2 infection. A single record per CDR3 protein comes from TCRdb applying MiXCR to the 5' RACE reads. The table shows approximately 60,000 distinct CDR3 sequences, with around 12% occurring only once. Sequencing was done on a sample of whole blood. The receptors originated from an adult who was a healthcare worker with PCR-confirmed SARS-CoV-2 infection or an uninfected control (not recorded which). Both conserved end residues are part of each CDR3. The size of a clone is reported for some rows only, either as once, few or many, or as a class for expanded clones.

J,size,V,CDR3
TRBJ2-3,-,TRBV18,CASSPLAGASTDTQYF
TRBJ2-7,many,TRBV5-8,CASSLIRAYEQYF
TRBJ2-5,few,TRBV19,CASRRGSQETQYF
TRBJ1-2,few,TRBV7-9,CASSLGGQANYGYTF
TRBJ2-5,many,TRBV4-1,CASSQPGQGKRETQYF
TRBJ2-3,once,TRBV3-1,CASSQRGAPDTQYF
TRBJ1-5,few,TRBV9,CASSVGDRGQPQHF
TRBJ1-1,-,TRBV4-3,CASSQEGWVTEAFF
TRBJ2-1,-,TRBV18,CASSQNRDYNEQFF
TRBJ2-1,few,TRBV7-9,CASSSRTSGDLSIREQFF
TRBJ1-6,many,TRBV25-1,CASRGQGSNSPLHF
TRBJ2-5,many,TRBV30,CAWSAGQVQETQYF
TRBJ1-6,few,TRBV6-6,CASSYSGASSYNSPLHF
TRBJ1-2,few,TRBV10-3,CAISSGNYGYTF
TRBJ1-1,many,TRBV11-2,CASSLEPANTEAFF
TRBJ2-5,many,TRBV7-2,CASSSGDRSRETQYF
TRBJ2-3,many,TRBV7-2,CASSFGTGYTDTQYF
TRBJ2-2,-,TRBV5-1,CASSFLGQRTGELFF
TRBJ2-3,-,TRBV12-5,CASGPLGTDTQYF
TRBJ2-5,many,TRBV5-1,CASSPGTQLGETQYF
TRBJ1-1,few,TRBV20-1,CSATDRETEAFF
TRBJ2-1,many,TRBV5-1,CASSLVGQSSYNEQFF
TRBJ1-1,-,TRBV21-1,CASSLESNTEAFF
TRBJ2-7,-,TRBV11-2,CASSFRRRGYHEQYF
TRBJ2-5,-,TRBV5-1,CASSLSLAGGETQYF
TRBJ2-2,-,TRBV2,CASSRVTRELFF
TRBJ2-1,-,TRBV19,CASSHAGNKRNEQFF
TRBJ2-5,few,TRBV6-2/TRBV6-3,CASTGVQETQYF
TRBJ2-7,many,TRBV10-3,CAISESTGQHPYEQYF
TRBJ1-6,many,TRBV5-1,CASSLTRRDSPLHF
TRBJ1-2,-,TRBV7-9,CASSFDSDSYGYTF
TRBJ2-1,-,TRBV7-2,CASTLVYNEQFF
TRBJ2-3,few,TRBV7-6,CASSPGTGSIGYTQYF
TRBJ2-2,many,TRBV12-3/TRBV12-4,CASKRLNTGELFF
TRBJ2-3,many,TRBV12-3/TRBV12-4,CASSLAGQGATDTQYF
TRBJ2-1,many,TRBV9,CASSVVPAGGSYEQFF
TRBJ1-3,many,TRBV12-5,CASGTPRGLGNTIYF
TRBJ2-1,few,TRBV7-2,CANSSWTSEIHNEQFF
TRBJ1-2,few,TRBV5-1,CASSLDTTNYGYTF
TRBJ2-7,many,TRBV21-1,CASSLPGSTNEQYF
TRBJ2-7,-,TRBV27,CASGPLQGGYEQYF